The T cell receptor (beta chain) described here comes from a study of blood T cells in healthy people across ages. This CDR3 has 14 amino acids. CDR1 and CDR2 from the germline V gene are MDHEN and SYDVKM. V lost 4 bases to trimming and J lost 5 bases, with 14 bases between them. This clonotype was seen ten or more times. Together with a sample-barcoded 5' primer, a J-beta primer mix was included in a second PCR lasting about 7 to 11 cycles. All cDNA molecules were each tagged by a template-switch adaptor with 12 random nucleotides. TCRdb reprocessed the 5' RACE reads via MiXCR and lists one record per CDR3 protein. The sample carries around 1,700,000 distinct CDR3 sequences, 28% recorded once.

The chain joins TRBV28 to TRBJ2-5, with a weak D call TRBD2 (5 bases). The sequencing input was blood. This TCR was sampled from a woman aged 25 to 39 in good health. The CDR3 reads CASSSGLRRETQYF. CDR3 sequence (DNA): TGTGCCAGCAGTTCCGGACTTAGGAGGGAGACCCAGTACTTC.